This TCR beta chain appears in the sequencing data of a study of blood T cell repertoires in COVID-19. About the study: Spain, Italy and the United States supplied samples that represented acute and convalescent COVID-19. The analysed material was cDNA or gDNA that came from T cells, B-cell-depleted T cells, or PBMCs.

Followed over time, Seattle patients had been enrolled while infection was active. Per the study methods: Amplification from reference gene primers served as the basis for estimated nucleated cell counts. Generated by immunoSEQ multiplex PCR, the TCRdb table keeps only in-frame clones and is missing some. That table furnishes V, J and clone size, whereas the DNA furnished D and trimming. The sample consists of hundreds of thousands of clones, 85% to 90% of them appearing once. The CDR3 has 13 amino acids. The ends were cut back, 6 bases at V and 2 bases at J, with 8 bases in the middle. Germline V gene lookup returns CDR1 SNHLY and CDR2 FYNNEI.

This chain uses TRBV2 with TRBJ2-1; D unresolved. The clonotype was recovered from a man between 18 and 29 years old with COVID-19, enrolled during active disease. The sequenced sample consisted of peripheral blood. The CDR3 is CASRLETYNEQFF. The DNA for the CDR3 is TGTGCCAGCAGGCTAGAAACCTACAATGAGCAGTTCTTC. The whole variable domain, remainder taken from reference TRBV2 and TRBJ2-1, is EPEVTQTPSHQVTQMGQEVILRCVPISNHLYFYWYRQILGQKVEFLVSFYNNEISEKSEIFDDQFSVERPDGSNFTLKIRSTKLEDSAMYFCASRLETYNEQFFGPGTRLTVL.